This T cell receptor (beta chain) was identified during a study of cytomegalovirus exposure and HLA in healthy donors. The CDR3 totals 17 residues. Amplification used 60 Vbeta primers and 13 Jbeta primers. Data came from immunoSEQ multiplex PCR; TCRdb stores just in-frame clones and leaves some out. Of about 110,000 clones in the sample, around 81% are singletons; the top ten hold roughly 2%. This TCR came from a woman under 40 in good health and CMV-seronegative. The chain employs TRBV21-1 and TRBJ1-5; the table names TRBD1, a call not compared with the DNA. TRBV21-1 is a pseudogene locus. The sample comprised PBMCs. CDR3 in DNA: TGTGCCAGCAGCACCAGACCCGACAGGGTGGGCAATCAGCCCCAGCATTTT. Its protein product is CASSTRPDRVGNQPQHF.